This TCR beta chain was profiled in a study of PD-1 blockade in classical Hodgkin lymphoma. V was clipped by 1 base and J by 4 bases, with 14 bases between them. In germline, CDR1 is SEHNR, CDR2 FQNEAQ (reference sequence). CDR3 length: 16 residues. Here immunoSEQ multiplex PCR was the method, and the copy in TCRdb shows in-frame clones only, minus some. The sample lists under 130,000 clones; 89% were seen once. Documented time point: cycle 4 day 1 (C4D1), after 6 weeks of nivolumab. Each and every patient relapsed after autologous stem cell transplantation, and patients got differing brentuximab vedotin exposure. The sample holds one count of this clone. Its antigen remains unknown. Study-level points and caveats: Exclusion was the outcome for patients who began nivolumab under 1 year after ASCT. What drove the repertoire differences, possibly disease activity or prior therapy, has not been defined.

The V call is TRBV7-9, the J call TRBJ1-3; D unclear. The sample in question was peripheral blood mononuclear cells (PBMCs), obtained before the fourth cycle of nivolumab. The TCR was taken from a human donor with classical Hodgkin lymphoma. The CDR3: CASSLGRAGEGNTIYF. In DNA form, the CDR3 reads TGTGCCAGCAGCTTAGGGAGGGCGGGTGAAGGAAACACCATATATTTT.